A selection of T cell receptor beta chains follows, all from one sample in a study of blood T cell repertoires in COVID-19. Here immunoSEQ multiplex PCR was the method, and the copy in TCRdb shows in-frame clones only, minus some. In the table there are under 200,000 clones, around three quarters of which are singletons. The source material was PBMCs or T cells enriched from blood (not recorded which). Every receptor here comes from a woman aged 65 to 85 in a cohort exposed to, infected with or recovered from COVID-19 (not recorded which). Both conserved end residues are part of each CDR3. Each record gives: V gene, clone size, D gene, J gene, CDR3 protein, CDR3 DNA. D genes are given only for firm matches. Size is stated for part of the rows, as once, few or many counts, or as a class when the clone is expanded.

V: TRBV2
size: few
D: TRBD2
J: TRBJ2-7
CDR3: CASSPGLAGTYEQYF
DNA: TGTGCCAGCAGTCCTGGACTAGCGGGAACGTACGAGCAGTACTTC

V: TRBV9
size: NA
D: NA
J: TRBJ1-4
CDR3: CASSPDTGQLFF
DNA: TGTGCCAGCAGCCCCGACACAGGTCAGCTGTTTTTT

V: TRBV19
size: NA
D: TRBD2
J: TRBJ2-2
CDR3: CASSTLAGVNGELFF
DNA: TGTGCCAGTAGTACCCTAGCGGGAGTTAACGGGGAGCTGTTTTTT

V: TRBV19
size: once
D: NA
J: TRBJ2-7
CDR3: CASSDLGLFSEQYF
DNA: TGTGCCAGTAGTGATCTAGGACTGTTTTCCGAGCAGTACTTC

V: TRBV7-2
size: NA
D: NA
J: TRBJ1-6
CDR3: CASSLDQNSPLHF
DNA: TGTGCCAGCAGCTTAGATCAGAATTCACCCCTCCACTTT

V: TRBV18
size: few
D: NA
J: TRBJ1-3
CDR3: CASSPPNYSGNTIYF
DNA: TGTGCCAGCTCACCACCGAACTACTCTGGAAACACCATATATTTT

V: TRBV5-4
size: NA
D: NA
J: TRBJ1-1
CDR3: CASSLFQNTEAFF
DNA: TGTGCCAGCAGCTTGTTTCAGAACACTGAAGCTTTCTTT

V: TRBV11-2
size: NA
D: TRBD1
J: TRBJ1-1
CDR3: CASSLLQGARAFF
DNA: TGTGCCAGCAGCCTCCTTCAGGGGGCCCGGGCTTTCTTT

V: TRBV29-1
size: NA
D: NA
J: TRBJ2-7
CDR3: CSVGSGEDSEQYF
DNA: TGCAGCGTTGGTTCTGGGGAGGATAGCGAGCAGTACTTC

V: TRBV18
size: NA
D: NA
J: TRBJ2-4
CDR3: CASSPPGIVGIQYF
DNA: TGTGCCAGCTCACCTCCCGGGATAGTAGGCATTCAGTACTTC

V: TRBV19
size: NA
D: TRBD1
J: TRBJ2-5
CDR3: CASRDRGGQETQYF
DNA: TGTGCCAGCAGGGACAGGGGGGGCCAAGAGACCCAGTACTTC

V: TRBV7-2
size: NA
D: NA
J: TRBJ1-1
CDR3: CASSLGQTRRITEAFF
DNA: TGTGCCAGCAGCTTAGGTCAAACTAGGAGGATCACTGAAGCTTTCTTT

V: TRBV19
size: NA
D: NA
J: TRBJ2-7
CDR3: CASSRPSSVEQYF
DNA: TGTGCCAGTAGCCGACCCTCTAGCGTCGAGCAGTACTTC